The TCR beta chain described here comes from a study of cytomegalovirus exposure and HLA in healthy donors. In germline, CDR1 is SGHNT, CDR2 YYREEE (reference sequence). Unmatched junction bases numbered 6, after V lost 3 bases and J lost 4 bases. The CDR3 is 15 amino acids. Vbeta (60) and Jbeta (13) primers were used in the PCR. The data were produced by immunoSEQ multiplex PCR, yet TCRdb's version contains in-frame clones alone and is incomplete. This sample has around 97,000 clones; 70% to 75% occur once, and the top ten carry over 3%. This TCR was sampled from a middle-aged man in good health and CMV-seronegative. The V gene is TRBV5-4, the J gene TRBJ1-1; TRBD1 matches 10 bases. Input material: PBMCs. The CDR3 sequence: CASSSRQGAFTEAFF. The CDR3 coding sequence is TGTGCCAGCAGCTCCAGACAGGGGGCCTTCACTGAAGCTTTCTTT.